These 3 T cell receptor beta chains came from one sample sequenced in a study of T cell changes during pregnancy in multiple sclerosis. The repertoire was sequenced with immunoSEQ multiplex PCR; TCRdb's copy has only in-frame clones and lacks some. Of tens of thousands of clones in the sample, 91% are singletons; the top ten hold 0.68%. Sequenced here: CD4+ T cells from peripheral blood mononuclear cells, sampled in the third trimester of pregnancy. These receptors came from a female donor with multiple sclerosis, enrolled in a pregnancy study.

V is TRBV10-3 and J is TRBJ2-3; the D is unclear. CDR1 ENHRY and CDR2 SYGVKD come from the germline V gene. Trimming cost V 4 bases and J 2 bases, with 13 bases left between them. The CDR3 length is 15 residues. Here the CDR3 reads CAISGSQPYTDTQYF. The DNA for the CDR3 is TGTGCCATCAGTGGTTCACAACCTTACACAGATACGCAGTATTTT.

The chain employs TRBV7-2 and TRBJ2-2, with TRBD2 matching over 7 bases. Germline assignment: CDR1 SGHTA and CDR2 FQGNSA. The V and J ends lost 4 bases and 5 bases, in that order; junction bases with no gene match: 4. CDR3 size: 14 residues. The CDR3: CASSWREGTGELFF. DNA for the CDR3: TGTGCCAGCAGCTGGAGGGAGGGTACCGGGGAGCTGTTTTTT.

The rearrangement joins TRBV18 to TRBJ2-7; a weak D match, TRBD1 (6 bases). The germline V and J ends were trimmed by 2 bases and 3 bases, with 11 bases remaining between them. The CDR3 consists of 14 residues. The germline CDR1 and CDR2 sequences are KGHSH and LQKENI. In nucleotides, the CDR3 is TGTGCCAGCTCACCATCGAGACAGGACTACGAGCAGTACTTC. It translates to CASSPSRQDYEQYF. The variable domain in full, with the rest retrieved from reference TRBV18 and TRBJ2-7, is NAGVMQNPRHLVRRRGQEARLRCSPMKGHSHVYWYRQLPEEGLKFMVYLQKENIIDESGMPKERFSAEFPKEGPSILRIQQVVRGDSAAYFCASSPSRQDYEQYFGPGTRLTVT.